This TCR beta chain was identified during a study of blood T cell repertoires in COVID-19. At the level of the study: COVID-19 samples collected from the United States, Italy and Spain covered acute and convalescent phases. T cells, B-cell-depleted T cells, or PBMCs provided the cDNA or gDNA that served as material.

The V end was cut by 4 bases, the J end by 0 bases, with 19 bases between. The CDR3 runs to 18 residues. Germline CDR1 MNHNS, CDR2 SASEGT. Original data processing: Reference gene primer amplification gave estimated nucleated cell counts. TCRdb's table, derived via immunoSEQ multiplex PCR, lists solely in-frame clones and lacks some. V, J and clone size are those of that table, while D and trimming were read from the DNA. Here the sample spans under 500,000 clones, around nine tenths being singletons. The chain carries TRBV6-1 and TRBJ1-5, with TRBD1 as a possible D gene (6 bases). Material: peripheral blood. This clonotype was sampled from a woman aged 25-40 years with acute or convalescent COVID-19. In DNA form, the CDR3 reads TGTGCCAGCAGTGTTATCCCAACAGGGTGGGATAGCAATCAGCCCCAGCATTTT. It is translated as CASSVIPTGWDSNQPQHF.